This paragraph covers one T cell receptor beta chain sequence. Its antigen is unidentified. The data were taken from a study of shared clonotypes between healthy human individuals. About the study: A couple of female and three male donors aged 18 to 49 were enrolled. Study-level results: Even with large depth, rarefaction showed that sorted-subset sequencing was incomplete. Estimated richness values were generally larger in naive subsets than in memory subsets.

CD4+ cell separation produced CD45RA+ naive and CD45RA-negative memory subsets. The table came from immunoSEQ multiplex PCR; TCRdb's copy has only in-frame clones and leaves some out. The table has some 500,000 clones, 90% to 97% seen once. The sequenced sample was naive CD4+ T cells sorted from blood. The subset is: CD45RA+ positively selected. The sequence was collected from a young woman in good health.

The CDR3 DNA follows: TGTGCCAGCAGTTACTCTGGACAGACCGGGGAGCTGTTTTTT. This sequence encodes CASSYSGQTGELFF. The chain joins TRBV6-5 to TRBJ2-2; the D gene is possibly TRBD1 (6 bases). Trimming left V 0 bases short and J 5 bases short, with 7 bases between. The CDR3 length is 14 residues. Per the germline V gene, CDR1 is MNHEY and CDR2 is SVGAGI.